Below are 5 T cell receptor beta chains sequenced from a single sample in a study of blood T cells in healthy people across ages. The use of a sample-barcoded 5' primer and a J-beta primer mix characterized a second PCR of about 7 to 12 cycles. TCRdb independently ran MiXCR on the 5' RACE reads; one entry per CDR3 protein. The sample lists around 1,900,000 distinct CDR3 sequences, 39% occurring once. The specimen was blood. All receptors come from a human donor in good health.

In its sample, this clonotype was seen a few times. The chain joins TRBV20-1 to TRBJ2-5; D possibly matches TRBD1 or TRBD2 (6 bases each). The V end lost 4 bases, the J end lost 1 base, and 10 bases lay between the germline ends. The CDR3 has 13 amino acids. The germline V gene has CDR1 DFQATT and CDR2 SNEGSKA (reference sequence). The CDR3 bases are TGCAGTGCTATCAGGGGACTCCAAGAGACCCAGTACTTC. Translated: CSAIRGLQETQYF.

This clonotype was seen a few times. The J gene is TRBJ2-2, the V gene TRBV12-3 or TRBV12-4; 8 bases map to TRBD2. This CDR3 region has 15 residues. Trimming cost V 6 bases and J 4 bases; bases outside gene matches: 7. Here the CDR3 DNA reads TGTGCCAGCAGCCGGGAGGGGGAATCCACCGGGGAGCTGTTTTTT. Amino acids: CASSREGESTGELFF.

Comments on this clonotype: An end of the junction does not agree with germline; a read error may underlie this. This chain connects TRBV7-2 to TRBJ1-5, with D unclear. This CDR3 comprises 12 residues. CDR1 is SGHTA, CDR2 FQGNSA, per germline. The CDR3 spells CASSPSNQPRHF. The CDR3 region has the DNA TGTGCCAGCAGCCCCTCTAATCAGCCCCGGCATTTT.

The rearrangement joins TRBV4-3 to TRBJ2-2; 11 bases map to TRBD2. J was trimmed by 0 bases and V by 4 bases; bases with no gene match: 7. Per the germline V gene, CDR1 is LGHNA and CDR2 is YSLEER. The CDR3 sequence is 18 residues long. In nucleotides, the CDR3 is TGCGCCAGCAGCCGCCAACCGGGACTAGCGGCGAACACCGGGGAGCTGTTTTTT. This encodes CASSRQPGLAANTGELFF.

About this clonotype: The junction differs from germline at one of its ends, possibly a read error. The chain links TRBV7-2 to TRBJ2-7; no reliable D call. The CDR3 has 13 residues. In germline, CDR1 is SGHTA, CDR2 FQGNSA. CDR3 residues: CAGSFRPGYEQYF. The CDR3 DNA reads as TGTGCCGGCAGCTTTCGTCCCGGCTACGAGCAGTACTTC.